The rows below give T cell receptor beta chains drawn from one sample of a study of blood T cell repertoires in COVID-19. Here immunoSEQ multiplex PCR was the method, and the copy in TCRdb shows in-frame clones only, minus some. The table has over 90,000 clones, roughly 86% seen once. The material sequenced was peripheral blood. The receptors originated from a human donor in a cohort sampled during active COVID-19. CDR3s include the opening cysteine and the closing phenylalanine or tryptophan. The D gene is left open where the match is weak. A clone size is listed for some rows: how often the clone was seen (once, few, many), or a class if it is expanded.

v_gene,j_gene,d_gene,abundance,CDR3nt,CDR3aa
TRBV7-6,TRBJ2-1,TRBD2,NA,TGTGCCAGCAGCAAAAATCGGGGGGACAATGAGCAGTTCTTC,CASSKNRGDNEQFF
TRBV4-2,TRBJ1-2,NA,once,TGTGCCAGCAGCCAAGATCGCGGTGTCTATGGCTACACCTTC,CASSQDRGVYGYTF
TRBV28,TRBJ1-1,NA,once,TGTGCCAGCAGTCTCGCAGGGGCGGACACTGAAGCTTTCTTT,CASSLAGADTEAFF
TRBV15,TRBJ2-2,NA,once,TGTGCCACCAGCAGAGATATCGGTCAGGTGACCGGGGAGCTGTTTTTT,CATSRDIGQVTGELFF
TRBV5-4,TRBJ2-7,NA,NA,TGTGCCAGCAGCTTGGCCGGCGGCAGGGGACAAACCTACGAGCAGTACTTC,CASSLAGGRGQTYEQYF
TRBV28,TRBJ2-6,TRBD1,NA,TGTGCCAGCAGTGTCTACAGGGGAGTGGTGGTGTCTGGGGCCAACGTCCTGACTTTC,CASSVYRGVVVSGANVLTF
TRBV10-3,TRBJ2-2,TRBD2,once,TGTGCCATCACCTCGGGTAGCGGGGTTCCTACGAACACCGGGGAGCTGTTTTTT,CAITSGSGVPTNTGELFF
TRBV6-5,TRBJ2-2,TRBD1,NA,TGTGCCAGCAGAAACAGGGGACCCGGGGAGCTGTTTTTT,CASRNRGPGELFF
TRBV14,TRBJ2-1,TRBD2,NA,TGTGCCAGCAGACATACTAGCGGGAGTTACAATGAGCAGTTCTTC,CASRHTSGSYNEQFF
TRBV5-8,TRBJ1-1,NA,NA,TGTGCCAGCAGCTTGGCCTTTGTGGCTTTCTTT,CASSLAFVAFF
TRBV7-9,TRBJ1-1,TRBD1,NA,TGTGCCAGCAGCACGACAGGGGGCCGCACTGAAGCTTTCTTT,CASSTTGGRTEAFF
TRBV4-2,TRBJ2-2,TRBD2,NA,TGTGCCAGCAGCCAAGAAGCGGGGGGGCACACCGGGGAGCTGTTTTTT,CASSQEAGGHTGELFF
TRBV28,TRBJ1-5,NA,NA,TGTGCCAGCAGTGGGGGGCCGGGGGGGCAGCCCCAGCATTTT,CASSGGPGGQPQHF
TRBV15,TRBJ2-7,NA,NA,TGTGCCACCAGCGACCGACAGGCCGCCTCCTACGAGCAGTACTTC,CATSDRQAASYEQYF
TRBV5-6,TRBJ1-1,TRBD1,NA,TGTGCCAGCAGCTACAGGGGGGTGAACACTGAAGCTTTCTTT,CASSYRGVNTEAFF
TRBV11-2,TRBJ2-3,TRBD2,NA,TGTGCCAGCAGCTTCCTAGCGGGGGGTGAAGATACGCAGTATTTT,CASSFLAGGEDTQYF
TRBV5-1,TRBJ2-2,TRBD2,NA,TGCGCCAGCAGCAGCGGACTAGCGGGATGGGCTGGGGAGCTGTTTTTT,CASSSGLAGWAGELFF
TRBV6-5,TRBJ1-5,NA,NA,TGTGCCAGCAAAGACACGGATAGCAATCAGCCCCAGCATTTT,CASKDTDSNQPQHF
TRBV7-3,TRBJ1-2,NA,NA,TGTGCCAGCAGCCCGGCGGTACAGGAAGATGGCTACACCTTC,CASSPAVQEDGYTF
TRBV5-1,TRBJ1-2,NA,NA,TGCGCCAGCAGCTTGGACAGGACCTATGGCTACACCTTC,CASSLDRTYGYTF
TRBV18,TRBJ1-3,NA,NA,TGTGCCAGCTCACCTATCTCCGGCCAGGGCATCTATTTT,CASSPISGQGIYF
TRBV10-2,TRBJ2-7,NA,NA,TGCGCCAGCAGTGACCCCAGTATGAGGACAGACATGCTGGAGCAGTACTTC,CASSDPSMRTDMLEQYF
TRBV7-2,TRBJ1-4,NA,NA,TGTGCCAGCAGCCCCCAGGAGGGCCGTAATGAAAAACTGTTTTTT,CASSPQEGRNEKLFF
TRBV5-1,TRBJ2-1,TRBD1,NA,TGCGCCAGCAGCTTGCGGGCAGGGGGCTTGAATGAGCAGTTCTTC,CASSLRAGGLNEQFF
TRBV15,TRBJ2-2,TRBD2,NA,TGTGCCACCAGCAGAGTGGGCGGGGGGTTTGACGGGGAGCTGTTTTTT,CATSRVGGGFDGELFF
TRBV13,TRBJ1-4,NA,NA,TGTGCCAGCAGCCTACAGGGACGTTTGCAAAAACTGTTTTTT,CASSLQGRLQKLFF
TRBV30,TRBJ1-5,NA,NA,TGTGCCTGGAGTGGGGCCCCAAATCAGCCCCAGCATTTT,CAWSGAPNQPQHF
TRBV6-6,TRBJ1-5,NA,NA,TGTGCCAGCAGTTACTCGAGGGATTATAGCAATCAGCCCCAGCATTTT,CASSYSRDYSNQPQHF
TRBV3-1/TRBV3-2,TRBJ2-7,TRBD2,NA,TGTGCCAGCAGCCAAGGGACTAGCGGGGGGGGTTTCGAGCAGTACTTC,CASSQGTSGGGFEQYF
TRBV2,TRBJ2-1,NA,NA,TGTGCCAGCAGGCCAACTACCAGCTCCTACAATGAGCAGTTCTTC,CASRPTTSSYNEQFF
TRBV6-1,TRBJ2-1,NA,NA,TGTGCCAGCAGTGAGACGGGGGTAGGTGAGCAGTTCTTC,CASSETGVGEQFF
TRBV7-2,TRBJ2-7,NA,NA,TGTGCCAGCAGCTCTAGCTCCGTCAGCTCCTACGAGCAGTACTTC,CASSSSSVSSYEQYF
TRBV7-2,TRBJ1-1,NA,NA,TGTGCCAGTTCTTTGGGAACAGGCATGAACACTGAAGCTTTCTTT,CASSLGTGMNTEAFF
TRBV7-9,TRBJ1-5,NA,NA,TGTGCCAGCAGCTTATGGGAGCAGCCCCAGCATTTT,CASSLWEQPQHF
TRBV27,TRBJ1-1,TRBD1,NA,TGTGCCAGCAGTGTACAGGGGGACATGAACACTGAAGCTTTCTTT,CASSVQGDMNTEAFF
TRBV24-1,TRBJ2-2,NA,NA,TGTGCCACCAGTGAAGCGACAGGGAACACCGGGGAGCTGTTTTTT,CATSEATGNTGELFF
TRBV30,TRBJ2-5,NA,NA,TGTGCCTGGAGTGTCCAGGGGGGAGAGACCCAGTACTTC,CAWSVQGGETQYF
TRBV7-2,TRBJ2-7,NA,NA,TGTGCCAGCAGCACTGGCGGGGTGGCCTACGAGCAGTACTTC,CASSTGGVAYEQYF
TRBV9,TRBJ1-3,TRBD1,NA,TGTGCCAGCAGCGGACTTAAGAGGGACAGGGGAAGAAACACCATATATTTT,CASSGLKRDRGRNTIYF
TRBV5-1,TRBJ2-7,TRBD1,NA,TGCGCCAGCAGCCCTGGTAGAAACCAGGGGGCGGGTTACGAGCAGTACTTC,CASSPGRNQGAGYEQYF
TRBV7-3,TRBJ2-1,TRBD1,NA,TGTGCCAGCAGCCCACAGGGGGCGCTCGGCAATGAGCAGTTCTTC,CASSPQGALGNEQFF